This TCR beta chain was captured in a study of blood T cell repertoires in COVID-19. The germline CDR1 and CDR2 sequences are MDHEN and SYDVKM. The CDR3 is 11 residues long. V gave up 8 bases and J gave up 5 bases, with 9 bases separating them. How the authors handled the data: Amplified reference gene primers provided the basis for estimating nucleated cell counts. Sequencing used immunoSEQ multiplex PCR; TCRdb keeps in-frame clones, though not all of them. The DNA gave D and trimming, while V, J and clone size come from that table. The profile covers about 220,000 clones, with 80% to 90% appearing a single time and roughly 5% taken by the ten largest.

Source material: PBMCs or T cells enriched from blood (not recorded which). The chain combines TRBV28 with TRBJ1-1, with D maybe TRBD1 (5 bases). The receptor was isolated from a woman between 50 and 59 years old who had been exposed to COVID-19. CDR3 residues: CASWTRTEAFF. The CDR3 coding sequence is TGTGCCAGCTGGACACGAACTGAAGCTTTCTTT.